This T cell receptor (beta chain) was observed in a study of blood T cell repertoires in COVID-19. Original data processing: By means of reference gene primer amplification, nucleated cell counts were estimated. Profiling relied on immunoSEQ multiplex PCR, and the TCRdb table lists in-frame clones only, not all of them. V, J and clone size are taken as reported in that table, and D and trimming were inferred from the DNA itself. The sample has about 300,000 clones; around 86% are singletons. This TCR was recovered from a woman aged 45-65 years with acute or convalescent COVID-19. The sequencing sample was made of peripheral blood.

The CDR3 sequence is CASSEGGAGQPQHF. CDR3 nucleotides: TGTGCCAGCAGTGAGGGGGGGGCAGGACAGCCCCAGCATTTT. The rearrangement uses TRBV2 and TRBJ1-5, with D perhaps matching TRBD1 (6 bases). Germline-derived CDR1 and CDR2 are SNHLY and FYNNEI. V lost 3 bases and J 7 bases, leaving 13 bases between the germline ends. The CDR3 runs to 14 residues. The variable domain in full, with the rest retrieved from reference TRBV2 and TRBJ1-5, is EPEVTQTPSHQVTQMGQEVILRCVPISNHLYFYWYRQILGQKVEFLVSFYNNEISEKSEIFDDQFSVERPDGSNFTLKIRSTKLEDSAMYFCASSEGGAGQPQHFGDGTRLSIL.